This TCR beta chain was identified during a study of OX40 agonist ivuxolimab in advanced cancers. On the study more broadly: With a range of 23 to 79, age averaged 60 years, and more than 75% were male.

General study findings and limits: There were also nonresponders showing low normalized T-cell clonal expansion. Averaged across samples, CD8+ T cells carried more expanded clones than CD4+ did. CD4+ and CD8+ blood T cells expanded clonally by week 6 at 0.1 to 3.0 mg/kg.

Germline V gives CDR1 LNHDA, CDR2 SQIVND (reference sequence). The CDR3 runs to 14 residues. The germline V and J ends were trimmed by 7 bases and 0 bases, with 13 bases remaining between them. Judged by abundance, this clone is medium-sized. What it binds is unknown. Profiling relied on immunoSEQ multiplex PCR, and the TCRdb table lists in-frame clones only, not all of them. Of approximately 66,000 clones listed, 80% to 90% are singletons. The chain has TRBV19 and TRBJ2-7; D is uncertain. The sequencing here drew on CD4+ or CD8+ T cells sorted from blood, taken in a trial of the OX40 agonist ivuxolimab. The TCR sequence derives from an adult with an advanced solid tumor such as melanoma, head and neck, liver or kidney cancer. The CDR3 bases are TGTGCCAGTAAAATGTCTGTCAGCTCCTACGAGCAGTACTTC. Encoded protein: CASKMSVSSYEQYF.